The 32 T cell receptor beta chains below come from one sample, sequenced in a study of shared clonotypes between healthy human individuals. Only in-frame clones appear in the TCRdb table, and some are missing; sequencing was by immunoSEQ multiplex PCR. Of hundreds of thousands of clones in the sample, 72% are singletons; the top ten hold roughly 1.8%. The sequenced sample consisted of memory CD4+ T cells sorted from blood. Subset noted: CD45RA-negative fraction. These receptors came from a woman aged 25 to 39 in good health.

This clone was counted once. V usage is TRBV5-1 and J usage is TRBJ1-1; no reliable D call. This CDR3 has 14 amino acids. CDR1 and CDR2 from the germline V gene are SGHRS and YFSETQ. Between the trimmed V and J ends, which lost 4 bases and 0 bases, there was a span of 10 bases. The DNA for the CDR3 is TGCGCCAGCAGCCCCCGGGAAGTGAACACTGAAGCTTTCTTT. Encoded protein: CASSPREVNTEAFF.

This clone was seen a few times. The chain uses TRBV27 and TRBJ2-5; D may be TRBD2 (6 bases). V was trimmed by 3 bases and J by 1 base, leaving 9 bases between them. The CDR3 totals 14 residues. Germline V gives CDR1 MNHEY, CDR2 SMNVEV (reference sequence). CDR3 in amino acids: CASSFAGFQETQYF. Written as DNA, the CDR3 is TGTGCCAGCAGTTTTGCGGGATTCCAAGAGACCCAGTACTTC.

V is TRBV7-9 and J is TRBJ2-3, with 9 bases identical to TRBD2. Germline V gene lookup returns CDR1 SEHNR and CDR2 FQNEAQ (reference sequence). CDR3 length equals 16 residues. After removal of 5 bases from V and 2 bases from J, the junction contained 8 bases not matched to a gene. The CDR3 protein is CASSPREGLVTDTQYF. The CDR3 nucleotides are TGTGCCAGCAGCCCGCGGGAGGGGTTAGTCACAGATACGCAGTATTTT.

Concerning this clone: Other DNA sequences in the sample encode the same CDR3. The chain couples TRBV5-1 to TRBJ1-4; the D is unclear. The CDR3 extends over 14 amino acids. Trimming took off 0 bases at V and 4 bases at J, with 7 bases between the two ends. CDR1 SGHRS and CDR2 YFSETQ come from the germline V gene. This CDR3 reads CASSLDGINEKLFF. CDR3 bases: TGCGCCAGCAGCTTGGACGGGATTAATGAAAAACTGTTTTTT.

The chain employs TRBV4-1 and TRBJ1-4, with D perhaps TRBD1 (5 bases). Germline-derived CDR1 and CDR2 are MGHRA and YSYEKL. The CDR3 length is 17 residues. V was clipped by 6 bases and J by 7 bases, with 24 bases between them. CDR3: CASRLSYRAGGGEKLFF. In DNA form, the CDR3 reads TGCGCCAGCAGACTATCATATCGGGCGGGCGGGGGTGAAAAACTGTTTTTT.

A single count supports this clone. This chain links TRBV19 with TRBJ1-3; D gene unclear. V was shortened by 7 bases and J by 0 bases, with 10 bases between the two germline ends. The CDR3 has 14 residues. Looked up from germline, CDR1 is LNHDA and CDR2 is SQIVND (reference sequence). CDR3 nucleotide sequence: TGTGCCAGTACGGGGTTTCCCTCTGGAAACACCATATATTTT. Amino acids: CASTGFPSGNTIYF.

The chain has TRBV5-1 and TRBJ2-2, with TRBD2 as a possible D gene (5 bases). The V end was cut by 0 bases, the J end by 1 base, with 10 bases between. CDR3 length equals 16 residues. Per the germline V gene, CDR1 is SGHRS and CDR2 is YFSETQ. CDR3 residues: CASSLEASWNTGELFF. The CDR3 coding sequence is TGCGCCAGCAGCTTGGAGGCTAGCTGGAACACCGGGGAGCTGTTTTTT.

The gene calls are TRBV29-1 and TRBJ1-1; possibly TRBD1 for D (6 bases). This CDR3 is built from 13 residues. Germline CDR1 and CDR2: SQVTM and ANQGSEA. Trimming took 0 bases from V and 6 from J, leaving 11 bases between them. The CDR3 sequence is CSVEEVTGAEAFF. CDR3 nucleotide sequence: TGCAGCGTTGAAGAGGTGACAGGTGCTGAAGCTTTCTTT.

This clone was observed a handful of times. The V call is TRBV4-2, the J call TRBJ1-1, with 10 bases aligning to TRBD1. The CDR3 length is 20 residues. Losses at the gene ends were 0 bases for V and 1 base for J; bases not matched to a gene: 14. Germline CDR1 LGHNA, CDR2 YNFKEQ. The CDR3 protein is CASSQDQMPGTGAWNTEAFF. Here the CDR3 DNA reads TGTGCCAGCAGCCAAGATCAGATGCCCGGGACAGGGGCTTGGAACACTGAAGCTTTCTTT.

The chain links TRBV6-4 to TRBJ2-1; D is undetermined. The CDR3 runs 13 residues. Trimming removed 3 bases from V and 4 bases from J, with 7 bases in between. Germline V lookup: CDR1 MRHNA, CDR2 SNTAGT. The CDR3 sequence: CASSEQGYNEQFF. Written as DNA, the CDR3 is TGTGCCAGCAGTGAACAAGGTTACAATGAGCAGTTCTTC.

This clone was detected only a few times. The rearrangement links TRBV4-1 to TRBJ1-1, with D possibly matching TRBD1 (5 bases). The CDR3 length is 15 residues. Germline lookup yields CDR1 MGHRA and CDR2 YSYEKL. V lost 0 bases and J lost 8, with 16 bases in between. DNA of the CDR3: TGCGCCAGCAGCCAAGATCGCAGGGACGTGCTGGAAGCTTTCTTT. This codes for CASSQDRRDVLEAFF.

The J gene is TRBJ1-2, the V gene TRBV28; weak D call: TRBD1 (5 bases). V lost 6 bases and J 12 bases, leaving 14 bases between the germline ends. The germline V gene has CDR1 MDHEN and CDR2 SYDVKM. CDR3 length: 11 residues. The CDR3 spells CASRYMDKDTF. In DNA form, the CDR3 reads TGTGCCAGCAGGTATATGGACAAGGACACCTTC.

This clone was counted ten times or more. The chain joins TRBV29-1 to TRBJ2-7; D is unresolved. Trimming took off 5 bases at V and 2 bases at J, with 10 bases between the two ends. Germline CDR1 and CDR2: SQVTM and ANQGSEA. This CDR3 is 12 amino acids long. CDR3 loop: CSVSGRAYEQYF. The CDR3 DNA follows: TGCAGCGTTTCCGGACGGGCCTACGAGCAGTACTTC.

This clone is a singleton in its sample. J is TRBJ2-7 and V is TRBV7-9; the D gene is possibly TRBD1 (6 bases). V lost 3 bases, J lost 3 bases, and 9 bases lay in between. Germline V gene sequence: CDR1 SEHNR, CDR2 FQNEAQ (reference sequence). The CDR3 is 13 amino acids. DNA of the CDR3: TGTGCCAGCAGCTTTCAGGGGCACTACGAGCAGTACTTC. As protein: CASSFQGHYEQYF.

This clone came up a few times. V is TRBV15 and J is TRBJ2-7; 8 bases fit TRBD2. Germline CDR1 reads LNHNV; CDR2 reads YYDKDF (reference sequence). Trimming cost V 3 bases and J 4 bases; bases outside gene matches: 5. This CDR3 has 14 residues. In nucleotides, the CDR3 is TGTGCCACCAGCAGGGACGGACTAGCTTACGAGCAGTACTTC. Its translation: CATSRDGLAYEQYF.

The CDR3 reads CASSKDDYSNQPQHF. The DNA for the CDR3 is TGTGCCAGCAGCAAAGATGATTATAGCAATCAGCCCCAGCATTTT. The chain has TRBV21-1 and TRBJ1-5. TRBV21-1 is a listed pseudogene. This CDR3 is built from 15 residues.

The chain links TRBV2 to TRBJ2-7; TRBD2 agrees at 8 bases. Germline loops: CDR1 SNHLY, CDR2 FYNNEI. The CDR3 loop spans 11 amino acids. V lost 11 bases and J lost 6; bases outside the gene matches: 6. The CDR3: CALGGGSEQYF. The CDR3 DNA reads TGTGCCCTCGGGGGGGGTAGCGAGCAGTACTTC.

The V call is TRBV7-2, the J call TRBJ2-5, with 16 bases lining up with TRBD2. CDR3 size: 18 residues. Trimming took 6 bases from V and 5 from J; bases not matched to a gene: 12. Per germline, CDR1 SGHTA and CDR2 FQGNSA. The CDR3 loop reads CASRPGTSGRAFLETQYF. CDR3 nucleotides: TGTGCCAGCAGACCCGGGACTAGCGGGAGGGCCTTTCTGGAGACCCAGTACTTC.

The chain uses TRBV25-1 and TRBJ2-1; 9 bases are a match to TRBD2. Germline V CDR1 and CDR2: MGHDK, SYGVNS. V lost 1 base, J lost 5 bases, and 6 bases stayed unmatched. The CDR3 sequence is 16 residues long. The CDR3 region is CASSESPSGIDNEQFF. CDR3 bases: TGTGCCAGCAGTGAATCCCCTAGCGGGATCGACAATGAGCAGTTCTTC.

In this sample, this clone turned up a few times. Other DNA sequences from this sample encode an identical CDR3 as well. This chain links TRBV5-1 with TRBJ1-1; D not resolved. Germline CDR1 reads SGHRS; CDR2 reads YFSETQ. There are 14 residues in the CDR3. Trimming took 0 bases from V and 1 from J, leaving 7 bases between them. CDR3 protein: CASSLGDRNTEAFF. CDR3 DNA: TGCGCCAGCAGCTTGGGCGACCGGAACACTGAAGCTTTCTTT.

This clone was detected a few times. The rearrangement joins TRBV7-2 to TRBJ2-7; D is possibly TRBD2 (6 bases). The CDR3 covers 14 residues. The V gene's germline CDR1 is SGHTA and CDR2 FQGNSA. Trimming shortened V by 3 bases and J by 0 bases, and 9 bases separated the two germline ends. CDR3 nucleotides: TGTGCCAGCAGCTTCGACGGGAGCTCCTACGAGCAGTACTTC. It encodes CASSFDGSSYEQYF. The variable domain in full, completed from reference TRBV7-2 and TRBJ2-7, reads GAGVSQSPSNKVTEKGKDVELRCDPISGHTALYWYRQSLGQGLEFLIYFQGNSAPDKSGLPSDRFSAERTGGSVSTLTIQRTQQEDSAVYLCASSFDGSSYEQYFGPGTRLTVT.

This clone occurred many times. V and J are TRBV2 and TRBJ2-1; TRBD1 or TRBD2 may be the D gene (5 bases each). The CDR3 extends over 14 amino acids. The V and J ends lost 7 bases and 10 bases respectively, with 20 bases between them. Germline CDR1 is SNHLY and CDR2 is FYNNEI. CDR3 sequence: CASTDLRGPGEQFF. DNA of the CDR3: TGTGCCAGCACTGACCTCCGGGGCCCGGGGGAGCAGTTCTTC.

This clone has more than one count but fewer than ten. This chain connects TRBV5-4 to TRBJ2-1; 7 nucleotides align to TRBD1. The CDR3 covers 17 residues. Germline lookup yields CDR1 SGHNT and CDR2 YYREEE (reference sequence). V lost 2 bases, J lost 0 bases, and 8 bases stayed unmatched. The CDR3: CASSFDPTGSSYNEQFF. The CDR3 DNA reads as TGTGCCAGCAGCTTCGACCCGACAGGGAGCTCCTACAATGAGCAGTTCTTC.

This clone was picked up one time. This chain uses TRBV19 with TRBJ1-5; D not certain. This CDR3 comprises 14 residues. Germline values: CDR1 LNHDA, CDR2 SQIVND (reference sequence). V shed 1 base and J shed 4 bases, with 8 bases lying between them. The CDR3 reads CASSIASVNQPQHF. The CDR3, as DNA: TGTGCCAGTAGTATAGCGAGCGTTAATCAGCCCCAGCATTTT.

The chain recombines TRBV19 with TRBJ2-6, with D uncertain. The V end lost 2 bases, the J end lost 1 base, and 6 bases lay between the germline ends. Per the germline V gene, CDR1 is LNHDA and CDR2 is SQIVND (reference sequence). The CDR3 spans 15 residues. The chain's CDR3 is CASSISRSGANVLTF. The CDR3 nucleotides read TGTGCCAGTAGTATATCCAGGTCTGGGGCCAACGTCCTGACTTTC.

The gene calls are TRBV6-6 and TRBJ1-5; a possible D gene is TRBD1 (5 bases). CDR1 and CDR2 from the germline V gene are MNHNY and SVGAGI (reference sequence). V was shortened by 5 bases and J by 7 bases, with 15 bases between the two germline ends. CDR3 length: 14 residues. CDR3 nucleotides: TGTGCCAGCAGTCCGACTGGCGCAGGGCAGCCCCAGCATTTT. Protein: CASSPTGAGQPQHF.

The chain carries TRBV7-2 and TRBJ2-1, with TRBD1 as a possible D gene (5 bases). This CDR3 is built from 12 residues. With 1 base removed from V and 9 bases from J, the gap between germline ends came to 7 bases. Germline V gene lookup returns CDR1 SGHTA and CDR2 FQGNSA. Here the CDR3 DNA reads TGTGCCAGCAGCTTAGAGGGGTTTGAGCAGTTCTTC. It translates to CASSLEGFEQFF.

The chain combines TRBV7-3 with TRBJ2-1; 13 bases align to TRBD2. J lost 0 bases, V lost 6 bases, and 8 bases had no gene match. Germline CDR1 reads SGHTA; CDR2 reads FQGTGA. This CDR3 spans 18 amino acids. The DNA for the CDR3 is TGTGCCAGCAGTGGTACTAGCGGGAGGGGGAGCTCCTACAATGAGCAGTTCTTC. Translated: CASSGTSGRGSSYNEQFF.

The chain employs TRBV30 and TRBJ2-1, with D perhaps TRBD2 (6 bases). Trimming removed 3 bases from V and 6 bases from J, with 24 bases in between. The CDR3 has 17 residues. Germline CDR1 reads GTSNPN; CDR2 reads SVGIG (reference sequence). DNA of the CDR3: TGTGCCTGGAGCCCCACCGCCGCTAGCGTAAGACCCAATGAGCAGTTCTTC. This gives the protein CAWSPTAASVRPNEQFF.

The rearrangement uses TRBV7-9 and TRBJ2-5; 10 bases fit TRBD2. Germline CDR1 SEHNR, CDR2 FQNEAQ (reference sequence). The junction had 15 bases not matched to a gene; V was cut back by 6 bases and J by 11 bases. CDR3 length: 15 residues. In nucleotides, the CDR3 is TGTGCCAGCAGTTCTAAAAGCGGGAGGGCTGGGGAGCAGTACTTC. It codes for CASSSKSGRAGEQYF. The complete variable domain, with remaining parts taken from reference TRBV7-9 and TRBJ2-5, reads DTGVSQNPRHKITKRGQNVTFRCDPISEHNRLYWYRQTLGQGPEFLTYFQNEAQLEKSRLLSDRFSAERPKGSFSTLEIQRTEQGDSAMYLCASSSKSGRAGEQYFGPGTRLLVL.

The rearrangement joins TRBV6-1 to TRBJ1-1; no clear D gene. Trimming took 1 base from V and 4 from J, leaving 10 bases between them. CDR1 is MNHNS, CDR2 SASEGT, per germline. CDR3 length equals 14 residues. The CDR3 bases are TGTGCCAGCAGTGAAGGGCAGTCTCTCACTGAAGCTTTCTTT. Translating it yields CASSEGQSLTEAFF.

The chain joins TRBV11-2 to TRBJ2-4; D not resolved. V lost 3 bases and J lost 5, with 8 bases in between. This CDR3 has 13 amino acids. Germline V gene lookup returns CDR1 SGHAT and CDR2 FQNNGV. CDR3 loop: CASSFTGENIQYF. CDR3 bases: TGTGCCAGCAGCTTTACTGGGGAAAACATTCAGTACTTC.